This TCR beta chain was identified in a study of immune characterization of retroperitoneal liposarcoma. TCRdb independently ran MiXCR on the PCR reads; one entry per CDR3 protein. The sample holds roughly 11,000 distinct CDR3 sequences, about 26% seen once. This CDR3 has 15 residues. The germline V gene encodes CDR1 MNHNY and CDR2 SVGAGI (reference sequence). Trimming removed 0 bases from V and 8 bases from J; junction bases left unmatched: 7. This clonotype has at least ten counts. The rearrangement links TRBV6-6 to TRBJ2-3; 8 bases are shared with TRBD2. This TCR was recovered from a female donor with retroperitoneal liposarcoma. Sequencing was done on a sample of tumor tissue. The CDR3, as DNA: TGTGCCAGCAGTTACTCGTACGGGGGGGCAGGTACGCAGTATTTT. The encoded protein is CASSYSYGGAGTQYF.